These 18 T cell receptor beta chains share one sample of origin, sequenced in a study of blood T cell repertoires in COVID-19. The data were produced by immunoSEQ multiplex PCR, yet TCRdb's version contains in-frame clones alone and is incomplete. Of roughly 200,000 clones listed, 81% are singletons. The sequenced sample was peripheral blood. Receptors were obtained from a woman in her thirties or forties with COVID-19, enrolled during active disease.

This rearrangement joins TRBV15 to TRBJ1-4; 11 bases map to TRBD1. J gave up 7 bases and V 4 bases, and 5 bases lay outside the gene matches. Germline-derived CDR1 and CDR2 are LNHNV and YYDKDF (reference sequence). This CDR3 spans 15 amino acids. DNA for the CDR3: TGTGCCACCAGCAAAGGGACAGGGGGGGCTGAAAAACTGTTTTTT. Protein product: CATSKGTGGAEKLFF.

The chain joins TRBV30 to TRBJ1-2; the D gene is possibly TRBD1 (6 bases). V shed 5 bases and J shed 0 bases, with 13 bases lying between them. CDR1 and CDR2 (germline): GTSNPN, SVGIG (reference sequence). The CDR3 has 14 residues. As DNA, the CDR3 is TGTGCCTGGGCTACAGGGATAGCTAACTATGGCTACACCTTC. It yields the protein CAWATGIANYGYTF.

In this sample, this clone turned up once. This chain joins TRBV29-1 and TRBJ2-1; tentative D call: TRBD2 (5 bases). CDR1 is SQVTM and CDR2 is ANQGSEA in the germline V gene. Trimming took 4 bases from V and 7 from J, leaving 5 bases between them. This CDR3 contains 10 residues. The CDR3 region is CSVGGNEQFF. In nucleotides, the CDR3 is TGCAGCGTTGGAGGGAATGAGCAGTTCTTC.

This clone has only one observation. CDR3 sequence: CASSLTTGALHF. The DNA of the CDR3 is TGTGCCAGCAGTCTCACCACAGGGGCGCTCCACTTT. The chain couples TRBV28 to TRBJ1-6; TRBD1 agrees at 7 bases. Germline V gene data show CDR1 as MDHEN and CDR2 as SYDVKM. This CDR3 comprises 12 residues. V was pared by 5 bases and J by 16 bases, with 8 bases of the junction left unmatched. Looking up the rest from reference TRBV28 and TRBJ1-6 gives the full variable domain: DVKVTQSSRYLVKRTGEKVFLECVQDMDHENMFWYRQDPGLGLRLIYFSYDVKMKEKGDIPEGYSVSREKKERFSLILESASTNQTSMYLCASSLTTGALHFGNGTRLTVT.

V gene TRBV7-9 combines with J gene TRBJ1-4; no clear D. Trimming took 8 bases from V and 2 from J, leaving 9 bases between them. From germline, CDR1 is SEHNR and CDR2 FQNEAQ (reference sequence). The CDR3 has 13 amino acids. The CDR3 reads CASRDSTNEKLFF. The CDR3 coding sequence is TGTGCCAGCCGGGATTCGACTAATGAAAAACTGTTTTTT.

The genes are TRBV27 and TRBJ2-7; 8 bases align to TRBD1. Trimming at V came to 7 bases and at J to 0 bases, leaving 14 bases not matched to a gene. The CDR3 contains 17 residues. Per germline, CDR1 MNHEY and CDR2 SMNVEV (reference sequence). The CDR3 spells CASTNTGGRKCSYEQYV. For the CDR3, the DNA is TGTGCCAGCACTAATACAGGGGGACGGAAATGCTCCTACGAGCAGTACGTC.

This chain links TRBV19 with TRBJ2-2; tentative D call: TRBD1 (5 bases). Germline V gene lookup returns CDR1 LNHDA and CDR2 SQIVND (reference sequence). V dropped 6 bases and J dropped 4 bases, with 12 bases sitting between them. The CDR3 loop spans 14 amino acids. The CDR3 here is CASSQGHFTGELFF. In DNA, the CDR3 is TGTGCCAGTAGCCAAGGACATTTCACCGGGGAGCTGTTTTTT.

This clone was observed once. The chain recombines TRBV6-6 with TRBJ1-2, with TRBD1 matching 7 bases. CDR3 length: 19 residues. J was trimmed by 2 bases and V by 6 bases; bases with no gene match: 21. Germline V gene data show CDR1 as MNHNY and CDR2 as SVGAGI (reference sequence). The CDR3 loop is CASSSPSRDRHNTNYGYTF. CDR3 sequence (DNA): TGTGCCAGCAGCTCACCTAGCCGGGACAGACACAATACAAACTATGGCTACACCTTC.

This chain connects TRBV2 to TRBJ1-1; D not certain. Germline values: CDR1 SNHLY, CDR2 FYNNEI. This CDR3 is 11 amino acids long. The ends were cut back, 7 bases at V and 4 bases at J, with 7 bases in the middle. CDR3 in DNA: TGTGCCAGCACGGGTTTCACTGAAGCTTTCTTT. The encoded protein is CASTGFTEAFF.

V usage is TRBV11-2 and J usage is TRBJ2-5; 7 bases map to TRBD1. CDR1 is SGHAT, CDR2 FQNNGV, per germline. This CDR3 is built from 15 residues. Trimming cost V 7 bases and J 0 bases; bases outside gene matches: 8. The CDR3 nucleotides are TGTGCCAGCACCGTAAGTACAGGGGACCAAGAGACCCAGTACTTC. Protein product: CASTVSTGDQETQYF.

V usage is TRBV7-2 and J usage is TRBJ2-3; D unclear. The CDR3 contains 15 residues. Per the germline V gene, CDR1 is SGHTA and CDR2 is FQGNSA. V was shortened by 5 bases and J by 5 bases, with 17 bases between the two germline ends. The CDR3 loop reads CASSPLGGPGDTQYF. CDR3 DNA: TGTGCCAGCAGCCCCCTCGGCGGCCCCGGAGATACGCAGTATTTT.

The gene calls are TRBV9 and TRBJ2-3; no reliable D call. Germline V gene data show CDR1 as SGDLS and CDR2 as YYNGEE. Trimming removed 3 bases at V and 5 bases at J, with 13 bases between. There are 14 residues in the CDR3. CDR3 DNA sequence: TGTGCCAGCAGCGGGCGACCAACGGGAGATACGCAGTATTTT. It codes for CASSGRPTGDTQYF.

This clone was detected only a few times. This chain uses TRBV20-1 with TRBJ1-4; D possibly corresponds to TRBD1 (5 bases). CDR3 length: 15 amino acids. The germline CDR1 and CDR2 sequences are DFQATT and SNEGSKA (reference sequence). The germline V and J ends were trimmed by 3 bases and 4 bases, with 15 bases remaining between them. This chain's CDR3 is CSASVGAGNNEKLFF. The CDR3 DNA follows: TGCAGTGCTAGTGTCGGGGCGGGGAATAATGAAAAACTGTTTTTT.

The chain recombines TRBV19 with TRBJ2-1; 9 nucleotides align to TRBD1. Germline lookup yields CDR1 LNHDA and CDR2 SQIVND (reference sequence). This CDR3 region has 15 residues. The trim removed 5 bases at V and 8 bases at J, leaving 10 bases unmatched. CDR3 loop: CASSLAGQGFHEQFF. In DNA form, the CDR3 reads TGTGCCAGTAGTTTGGCCGGACAGGGGTTTCATGAGCAGTTCTTC.

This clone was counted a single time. The CDR3 here is CASSSLDRGNTIYF. CDR3 nucleotides: TGTGCCAGCAGTTCCTTGGACAGGGGAAACACCATATATTTT. This chain connects TRBV6-2 or TRBV6-3 to TRBJ1-3; 7 positions match TRBD1. V gave up 4 bases and J gave up 4 bases; unmatched junction bases: 4. This CDR3 has 14 amino acids. Germline V gives CDR1 MNHEY, CDR2 SVGEGT.

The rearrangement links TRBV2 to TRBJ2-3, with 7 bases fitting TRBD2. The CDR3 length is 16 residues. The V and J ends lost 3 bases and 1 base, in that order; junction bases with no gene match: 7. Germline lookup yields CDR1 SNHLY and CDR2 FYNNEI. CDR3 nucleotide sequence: TGTGCCAGCAGTGATTTCAGTCTAGCGGGCACAGATACGCAGTATTTT. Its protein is CASSDFSLAGTDTQYF. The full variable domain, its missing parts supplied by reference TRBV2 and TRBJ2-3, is EPEVTQTPSHQVTQMGQEVILRCVPISNHLYFYWYRQILGQKVEFLVSFYNNEISEKSEIFDDQFSVERPDGSNFTLKIRSTKLEDSAMYFCASSDFSLAGTDTQYFGPGTRLTVL.

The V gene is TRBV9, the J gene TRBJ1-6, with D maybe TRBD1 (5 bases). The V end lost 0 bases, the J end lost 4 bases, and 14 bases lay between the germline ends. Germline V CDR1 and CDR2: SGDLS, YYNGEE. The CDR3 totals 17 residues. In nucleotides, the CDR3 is TGTGCCAGCAGCGTAGAAGGGGTACTCCGATATAATTCACCCCTCCACTTT. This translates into CASSVEGVLRYNSPLHF.

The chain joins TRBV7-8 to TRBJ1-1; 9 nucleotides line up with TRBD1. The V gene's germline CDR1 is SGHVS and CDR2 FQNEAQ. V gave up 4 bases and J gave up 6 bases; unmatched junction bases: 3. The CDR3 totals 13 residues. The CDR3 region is CASSWTGAAEAFF. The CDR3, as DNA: TGTGCCAGCAGCTGGACAGGGGCGGCTGAAGCTTTCTTT.